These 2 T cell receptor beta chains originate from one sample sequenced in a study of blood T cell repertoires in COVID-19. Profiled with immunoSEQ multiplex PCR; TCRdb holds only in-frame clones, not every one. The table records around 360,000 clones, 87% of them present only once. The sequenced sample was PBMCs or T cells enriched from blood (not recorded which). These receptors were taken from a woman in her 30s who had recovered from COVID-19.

The CDR3 nucleotides read TGTGCCAGCAGTTACCCTCTCAGGGAGAACACTGAAGCTTTCTTT. This sequence encodes CASSYPLRENTEAFF. This sequence joins TRBV6-2 or TRBV6-3 and TRBJ1-1; possibly TRBD1 for D (5 bases). The CDR3 consists of 15 residues. Germline V lookup: CDR1 MNHEY, CDR2 SVGEGT. Between the trimmed V and J ends, which lost 2 bases and 1 base, there was a span of 11 bases.

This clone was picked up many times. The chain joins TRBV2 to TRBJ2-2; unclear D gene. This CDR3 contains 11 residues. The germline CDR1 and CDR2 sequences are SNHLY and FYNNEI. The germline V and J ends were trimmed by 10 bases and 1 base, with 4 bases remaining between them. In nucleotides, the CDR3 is TGTGCCACCCAGAACACCGGGGAGCTGTTTTTT. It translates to CATQNTGELFF.